Listed below are T cell receptor beta chains from one sample, sequenced in a study of spatial heterogeneity in lung cancer. TCRdb fed the 5' RACE reads into MiXCR, producing one record per CDR3 protein. The table records about 120,000 distinct CDR3 sequences, approximately 12% of them present only once. The sample was PBMCs, taken at follow-up. Receptor source: a male donor with early-stage non-small cell lung cancer. CDR3s include the opening cysteine and the closing phenylalanine or tryptophan. Each record gives: clone size, D gene, J gene, V gene, CDR3 DNA, CDR3 protein. D genes are given only for firm matches. The size field is filled for only some rows; it gives once, few, many or a size class.

many	-	TRBJ2-1	TRBV5-1	TGCGCCAGCAGTCGCGAGGCCGGGCCCCCCAATGAGCAGTTCTTC	CASSREAGPPNEQFF
few	TRBD2	TRBJ2-5	TRBV7-2	TGTGCCAGCAGATCCCGGACTAGCGCAGAGACCCAGTACTTC	CASRSRTSAETQYF
-	-	TRBJ1-1	TRBV7-2	TGTGCCAGCAGCTTCGGGGGTTACACTGAAGCTTTCTTT	CASSFGGYTEAFF
few	TRBD1	TRBJ1-4	TRBV5-1	TGCGCCAGCAGCTTGGCACCCCAGGGGGCAGGCGAAAAACTGTTTTTT	CASSLAPQGAGEKLFF
-	-	TRBJ2-1	TRBV12-3/TRBV12-4	TGTGCCAGCAGTTTGGTTTCCCCCGCCAACAATGAGCAGTTCTTC	CASSLVSPANNEQFF
-	TRBD1	TRBJ1-2	TRBV6-4	TGTGCCAGCAGTGACTCATGGACAGGGGTCGTCCGCTACACCTTC	CASSDSWTGVVRYTF
-	-	TRBJ2-2	TRBV4-2	TGTGCCGGCCGCCAGGTGAACACCGGGGAGCTGTTTTTT	CAGRQVNTGELFF
-	-	TRBJ2-4	TRBV7-2	TGTGCCAGCAGCTTATGGGCTGGGACGTCGGACAAAAACATTCAGTACTTC	CASSLWAGTSDKNIQYF
-	-	TRBJ1-4	TRBV5-1	TGCGCCAGCAGCACACAGACGGGTAACAATGAAAAACTGTTTTTT	CASSTQTGNNEKLFF
-	-	TRBJ1-2	TRBV12-3/TRBV12-4	TGTGCCAGCAGTATTCAGTCAGGCTATGGCTACACCTTC	CASSIQSGYGYTF
few	-	TRBJ2-1	TRBV7-9	TGTGCCAGCAGCTTAGGACCTAGCGATGAGCAGTTCTTC	CASSLGPSDEQFF
-	TRBD1	TRBJ1-5	TRBV29-1	TGCAGCGTTTCAACCGGGACAGGGGGCAATAATCAGCCCCAGCATTTT	CSVSTGTGGNNQPQHF
-	-	TRBJ2-7	TRBV10-2	TGCACCAGCAGTGAGGGTAGCAACTACGAGCAGTACTTC	CTSSEGSNYEQYF
few	-	TRBJ2-7	TRBV6-1	TGTGCCAGCAGTGAAGCCCGGTACGAGCAGTACTTC	CASSEARYEQYF
-	-	TRBJ1-1	TRBV29-1	TGCAGCGCCCTACAAGGTCTGGGCGCTGAAGCTTTCTTT	CSALQGLGAEAFF
many	TRBD1	TRBJ1-4	TRBV7-9	TGTGCCAGCAGCTCAGGGGACAGGGATTCGGGAAAACTGTTTTTT	CASSSGDRDSGKLFF
-	TRBD2	TRBJ2-2	TRBV5-4	TGTGCCAGCCACCCCGGGGGGACTAGCGGGACCGGGGAGCTGTTTTTT	CASHPGGTSGTGELFF
-	-	TRBJ1-5	TRBV20-1	TGCAGTGCTAGCACAGCTTATCAGCCCCAGCATTTT	CSASTAYQPQHF
-	-	TRBJ1-6	TRBV6-5	TGTGCCAGCAACCTCGAGCGGGGAAGCAGATCACCCCTCCACTTT	CASNLERGSRSPLHF
-	-	TRBJ2-7	TRBV3-1	TGTGCCAGCAGCCAAGTAAGGCACGAGCAGTACTTC	CASSQVRHEQYF
few	-	TRBJ2-2	TRBV7-9	TGTGCCAGCAGCGTTCCCGGGACACTAAAAGGCGGGGAGCTGTTTTTT	CASSVPGTLKGGELFF
-	TRBD1	TRBJ2-1	TRBV6-5	TGTGCCAGCAACCATAGGACAGGGGGTGAGCAGTTCTTC	CASNHRTGGEQFF
few	-	TRBJ1-6	TRBV7-9	TGTGCCAGCAGCTTAAACGATTCACCCCTCCACTTT	CASSLNDSPLHF
-	-	TRBJ1-4	TRBV2	TGTGCCAGCAGGCCGCTGGTGACTAATGAAAAACTGTTTTTT	CASRPLVTNEKLFF
many	-	TRBJ2-7	TRBV4-2	TGTGCCAGCAGCCAAGCCAGCATCGGTGCCGAGCAGTACTTC	CASSQASIGAEQYF
few	-	TRBJ2-2	TRBV20-1	TGCAGTGCTAGAGGGGTCTTGAACACCGGGGAGCTGTTTTTT	CSARGVLNTGELFF
few	TRBD1	TRBJ2-6	TRBV10-3	TGTGCCATCAGTGAGTTCGGACAGGCGCTAGGGGCCAACGTCCTGACTTTC	CAISEFGQALGANVLTF
-	-	TRBJ2-7	TRBV28	TGTGCCAGCAGTTTAGAGGGGAGGACCTACGAGCAGTACTTC	CASSLEGRTYEQYF
few	-	TRBJ2-7	TRBV4-1	TGCGCCAGCAGCCCGGGCTGGTCTGTCTTCGAGCAGTACTTC	CASSPGWSVFEQYF
many	-	TRBJ2-2	TRBV19	TGTGCCAGTAGTATTTACGGGGGCGACACCGGGGAGCTGTTTTTT	CASSIYGGDTGELFF
-	-	TRBJ2-5	TRBV6-2/TRBV6-3	TGTGCCAGCAGTTACGGGGCTGGAGGGGGGAAGACCCAGTACTTC	CASSYGAGGGKTQYF
-	-	TRBJ2-3	TRBV10-1	TGCGCCAGCAGTGAATATAGCGCAGATATGCAGTATTTT	CASSEYSADMQYF
-	TRBD1	TRBJ1-1	TRBV6-5	TGTGCCAGCAGTTACCCGGGACAGGGGTCGGCTGAAGCTTTCTTT	CASSYPGQGSAEAFF
few	-	TRBJ2-4	TRBV18	TGTGCCAGCTCACCACCTGGCCAGAAGATAGCCAAAAACATTCAGTACTTC	CASSPPGQKIAKNIQYF
-	-	TRBJ1-1	TRBV6-5	TGTGCCAGCAGTTACGCCCGACAGTTGAACACTGAAGCTTTCTTT	CASSYARQLNTEAFF
-	-	TRBJ1-5	TRBV20-1	TGCAGTGCTAGAGGAGCGTTACCCCAGCATTTT	CSARGALPQHF
few	-	TRBJ1-5	TRBV6-1	TGTGCCAGCAGGACGAACGTGGGGGACAATCAGCCCCAGCATTTT	CASRTNVGDNQPQHF
few	TRBD1	TRBJ1-5	TRBV29-1	TGCAGCGTCCGACAGGGCCTTAGCAATCAGCCCCAGCATTTT	CSVRQGLSNQPQHF
-	-	TRBJ2-2	TRBV6-5	TGTGCCAGCAGGCAACCCACCGGGGAGCTGTTTTTT	CASRQPTGELFF
-	-	TRBJ2-2	TRBV12-3/TRBV12-4	TGTGCCAGCAGAGGGGCAAGGCTTAACACCGGGGAGCTGTTTTTT	CASRGARLNTGELFF
many	-	TRBJ1-6	TRBV12-3/TRBV12-4	TGTGCCAGCAGTCGGGACCGGACCATGGGTTCACCCCTCCACTTT	CASSRDRTMGSPLHF
few	TRBD1	TRBJ1-2	TRBV4-1	TGCGCCAGCAGCCAAGATCTGGGGACAGCAGGCTACACCTTC	CASSQDLGTAGYTF
-	-	TRBJ1-5	TRBV4-2	TGTGCCAGCAGCCAAGAATCTCGGGTCCCGTACAATCAGCCCCAGCATTTT	CASSQESRVPYNQPQHF
many	-	TRBJ2-5	TRBV7-2	TGTGCCAGCAGCAGACAGGAGACCCAGTACTTC	CASSRQETQYF
few	-	TRBJ2-7	TRBV6-1	TGTGCCAGCAGAGAAGGGGTGACATACGAGCAGTACTTC	CASREGVTYEQYF
few	TRBD1	TRBJ1-3	TRBV7-2	TGTGCCAGCAGCAGCTCAGGGGGCACTGGAAACACCATATATTTT	CASSSSGGTGNTIYF
many	-	TRBJ1-3	TRBV29-1	TGCAGCGTCGACGACAGGAGCTCTGGAAACACCATATATTTT	CSVDDRSSGNTIYF
-	TRBD1	TRBJ2-2	TRBV5-1	TGCGCCAGCAGCTCGGGACAGGGGGCGGTATACGACACCGGGGAGCTGCTTTTT	CASSSGQGAVYDTGELLF
many	TRBD1	TRBJ1-2	TRBV2	TGTGCCAGCAGTCCGGACAGGAACTATGGCTACACCTTC	CASSPDRNYGYTF
few	-	TRBJ1-2	TRBV7-3	TGTGCCAGCAGCCCCAGGCCGGGTCTGATAGACACCTTC	CASSPRPGLIDTF
-	-	TRBJ2-5	TRBV30	TGTGCCTGGACCCGGCCAGTAGGCCAAGAGACCCAGTACTTC	CAWTRPVGQETQYF
few	-	TRBJ1-1	TRBV5-5	TGTGCCAGCAGCTTAGGGCAAGAAACAATGAACACTGAAGCTTTCTTT	CASSLGQETMNTEAFF
few	TRBD1	TRBJ2-7	TRBV10-3	TGTGCCATCCGACCCGGGACAGGTTCCTCCTACGAGCAGTACTTC	CAIRPGTGSSYEQYF
-	-	TRBJ2-7	TRBV6-5	TGTGCCAGCAGCCCCCTGGGAGGGGGCTACGAGCAGTACTTC	CASSPLGGGYEQYF
-	-	TRBJ2-4	TRBV28	TGTGCCAGCAGTTTATCTATAATTACGGCCAAAAACATTCAGTACTTC	CASSLSIITAKNIQYF
many	-	TRBJ1-4	TRBV7-2	TGTGCCAGCAGCTTAGCCCAGACGCGGGCGGAAAAACTGTTTTTT	CASSLAQTRAEKLFF
-	-	TRBJ1-1	TRBV21-1	TGTGCCAGCAGCAAAGACACTGAAACTGAAGCTTTCTTT	CASSKDTETEAFF